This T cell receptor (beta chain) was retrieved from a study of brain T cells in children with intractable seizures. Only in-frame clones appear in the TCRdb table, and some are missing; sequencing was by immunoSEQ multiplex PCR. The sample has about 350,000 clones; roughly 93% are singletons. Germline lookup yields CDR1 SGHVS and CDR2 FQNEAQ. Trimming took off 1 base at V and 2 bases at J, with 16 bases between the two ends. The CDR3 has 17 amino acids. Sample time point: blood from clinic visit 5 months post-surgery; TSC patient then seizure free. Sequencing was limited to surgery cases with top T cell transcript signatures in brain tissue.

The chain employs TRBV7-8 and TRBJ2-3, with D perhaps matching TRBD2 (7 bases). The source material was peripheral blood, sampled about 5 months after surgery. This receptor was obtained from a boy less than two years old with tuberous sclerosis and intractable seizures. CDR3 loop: CASSLGGGGSHTDTQYF. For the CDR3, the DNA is TGTGCCAGCAGCTTAGGGGGGGGCGGGAGTCACACAGATACGCAGTATTTT.